The present TCR beta chain was sequenced within a study of response to subunit inactivated influenza vaccine. The CDR3 runs to 14 residues. Per the germline V gene, CDR1 is DFQATT and CDR2 is SNEGSKA (reference sequence). Unmatched junction bases numbered 10, after V lost 6 bases and J lost 7 bases. MiXCR, run by TCRdb on the RT-PCR reads, gives a single entry per CDR3 protein. This sample carries about 570,000 distinct CDR3 sequences, about 11% of them seen once, and the ten largest clones take approximately 10%. Another study also made use of these data, one on T cells expressing NK-cell markers. That work contributes: Beta-chain TCR cDNA was generated via 5'RACE template switching with UMIs. Eight donors were sequenced, seven testing HCMV-seropositive and one testing seronegative. The dominant NKG2C+ clonotypes represented about 1.0-7.0% of CD8+ T cells in five or six donors. HCMV specificity of the expanded NKG2C+ T cell clones stayed unclear.

The sample consisted of PBMCs from blood, taken on the day of vaccination. The receptor comes from a man between 50 and 59 years old who received an inactivated influenza vaccine. The chain has TRBV20-1 and TRBJ2-1; 9 nucleotides agree with TRBD1. The CDR3 region is CSASGTGMRNEQFF. The CDR3 region has the DNA TGCAGTGCGAGCGGGACAGGGATGAGAAATGAGCAGTTCTTC.